The present T cell receptor (beta chain) was sequenced within a study of blood T cell repertoires in COVID-19. Across the study: Sites across the United States, Italy and Spain contributed samples from acute and convalescent COVID-19. PBMCs, B-cell-depleted T cells, or T cells were the source of the cDNA or gDNA that made up the material.

As originally analysed: How many nucleated cells were present was estimated from reference gene primer amplification. Only in-frame clones appear in the TCRdb table, and some are missing; sequencing was by immunoSEQ multiplex PCR. The DNA gave D and trimming, while V, J and clone size come from that table. The data contain 250,000 to 350,000 clones, about 90% of them singletons. CDR1 is SGHTA and CDR2 is FQGNSA in the germline V gene. This CDR3 comprises 18 residues. The V and J ends lost 0 bases and 5 bases, in that order; junction bases with no gene match: 11. Sequenced sample: peripheral blood. The chain joins TRBV7-2 to TRBJ2-5, with 11 bases fitting TRBD2. The TCR was taken from a woman aged 45-65 years who had recovered from COVID-19. The CDR3 is CASSLALTSGAPWETQYF. Written as DNA, the CDR3 is TGTGCCAGCAGCTTAGCCCTGACTAGCGGGGCCCCATGGGAGACCCAGTACTTC.